The present entry profiles one T cell receptor beta chain with its context. The primer mix had 60 Vbeta and 13 Jbeta primers. TCRdb's table, derived via immunoSEQ multiplex PCR, lists solely in-frame clones and lacks some. The sample holds around 200,000 clones; 85% to 90% are singletons and the top ten take around 1%. The source of the sample is a study of cytomegalovirus exposure and HLA in healthy donors. CDR3 length: 15 residues. J gave up 5 bases and V 4 bases, and 9 bases lay outside the gene matches. Germline V gives CDR1 MNHEY, CDR2 SMNVEV (reference sequence). Sequenced input: PBMCs. This receptor was taken from a woman under 30 in good health and CMV-seronegative. V usage is TRBV27 and J usage is TRBJ2-7; 9 bases align to TRBD2. As DNA, the CDR3 is TGTGCCAGCAGTTCTCCGGGACTAGCTTTCCACGAGCAGTACTTC. Its translation is CASSSPGLAFHEQYF.